This section outlines one T cell receptor beta chain sequence together with its context. Its antigen is still unknown. The data are from a study of a mutant IDH1 vaccine in newly diagnosed glioma. The table came from immunoSEQ multiplex PCR; TCRdb's copy has only in-frame clones and leaves some out. The sample yields tens of thousands of clones, around nine tenths seen once. Time point given: week 11, during vaccination. Doses comprised 300 ug of mutant IDH1 20-mer peptide each, plus topical imiquimod. The receptor's source is a man aged 50 to 59 with glioma. The sequenced sample was PBMCs, obtained from a glioma patient whose treatment included an IDH1 peptide vaccine.

The CDR3 is CASSYSGQGVEFF. CDR3 nucleotides: TGTGCCAGCAGTTACTCTGGGCAGGGTGTGGAGTTCTTC. The chain uses TRBV6-6 and TRBJ2-1; a weak D match, TRBD1 (5 bases). The germline V gene encodes CDR1 MNHNY and CDR2 SVGAGI (reference sequence). The CDR3 runs to 13 residues. With 0 bases removed from V and 14 bases from J, the gap between germline ends came to 14 bases.